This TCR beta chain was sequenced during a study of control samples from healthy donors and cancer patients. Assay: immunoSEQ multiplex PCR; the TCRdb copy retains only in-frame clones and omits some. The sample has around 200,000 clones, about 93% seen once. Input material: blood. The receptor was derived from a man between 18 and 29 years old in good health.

DNA for the CDR3: TGTGCCAGCAGCCACCCTCGGGGACTAGCGGGGGGGATGTCCTACAATGAGCAGTTCTTC. Its translation is CASSHPRGLAGGMSYNEQFF. V and J are TRBV3-1 (or the pseudogene TRBV3-2) and TRBJ2-1; 16 bases are shared with TRBD2. V trimming: 3 bases; J trimming: 1 base; junction bases outside the gene matches: 9. The CDR3 is 20 residues long. CDR1 is LGHDT and CDR2 is YNNKEL in the germline V gene (reference sequence).